The entry that follows covers one T cell receptor (beta chain) sequence. The source of the sample is a study of technical replicates of blood from a handful of donors. This CDR3 is built from 14 residues. Between the trimmed V and J ends, which lost 3 bases and 5 bases, there was a span of 14 bases. Germline lookup yields CDR1 MDHEN and CDR2 SYDVKM. Clones were sequenced by immunoSEQ multiplex PCR, and TCRdb holds only the in-frame ones, with some missing. Here the sample spans 60,000 to 90,000 clones, just under 97% being singletons. The receptor's source is a human donor in good health. The V call is TRBV28, the J call TRBJ2-7, with a possible D match to TRBD1 (6 bases). Sequencing used T cells isolated from PBMCs. CDR3 protein: CASSFWGPTNEQYF. In DNA, the CDR3 is TGTGCCAGCAGTTTTTGGGGGCCGACTAACGAGCAGTACTTC.